What follows are 30 T cell receptor beta chains derived from one specimen sequenced in a study of regulatory T cells in long-lasting Graves disease. Construction of TCR beta libraries relied on iRepertoire HTBI primers and on Arm-PCR targeting CDR3 regions. TCRdb ran MiXCR on the multiplex PCR reads and lists one entry per CDR3 protein. The table has hundreds of thousands of distinct CDR3 sequences, about 15% seen once. Stated time point: newly diagnosed GD, antithyroid drugs for less than 3 months. PBMC-extracted RNA yielded the TCR library. This same sample was also taken into another study, of T cells in Graves' hyperthyroidism and ophthalmopathy.

Sequenced material: peripheral blood mononuclear cells (PBMCs), taken at new diagnosis, from a patient treated with antithyroid drugs. The receptors stem from a woman under 40 with Graves disease.

This clonotype has ten or more counts. This sequence joins TRBV28 and TRBJ1-3, with TRBD1 as a possible D gene (5 bases). The CDR3 has 13 residues. Per the germline V gene, CDR1 is MDHEN and CDR2 is SYDVKM. Between the trimmed V and J ends, which lost 10 bases and 3 bases, there was a span of 13 bases. The CDR3 spells CATLQAGGNTIYF. For the CDR3, the DNA is TGTGCCACCCTACAGGCTGGTGGAAACACCATATATTTT.

This rearrangement joins TRBV15 to TRBJ1-4, with 8 bases aligning to TRBD1. The CDR3 consists of 14 residues. After removal of 5 bases from V and 8 bases from J, the junction contained 7 bases not matched to a gene. Germline V CDR1 and CDR2: LNHNV, YYDKDF (reference sequence). CDR3 nucleotides: TGTGCCACCAGCCAAGGACAGGGTCGGGAAAAACTGTTTTTT. Encoded protein: CATSQGQGREKLFF.

This clonotype was seen a few times. As DNA, the CDR3 is TGTGCCAGCATTCCCCAGGTCGCTGGGGCCAACGTCCTGACTTTC. It encodes CASIPQVAGANVLTF. The rearrangement joins TRBV2 to TRBJ2-6; D unresolved. V lost 7 bases and J 2 bases, leaving 12 bases between the germline ends. CDR1 is SNHLY, CDR2 FYNNEI, per germline. The CDR3 extends over 15 amino acids.

There are many counts of this clonotype. The chain joins TRBV20-1 to TRBJ2-5; no definite D call. CDR3 size: 12 residues. Germline CDR1 is DFQATT and CDR2 is SNEGSKA (reference sequence). Trimming stripped 2 bases from V and 4 bases from J, with 8 bases between. The CDR3 DNA follows: TGCAGTGCTAGAAAGGGAAGAGAGACCCAGTACTTC. This gives the protein CSARKGRETQYF.

This clonotype was seen a single time. J is TRBJ1-6 and V is TRBV5-1; D is undetermined. CDR1 is SGHRS and CDR2 is YFSETQ in the germline V gene. The CDR3 has 17 amino acids. Trimming took 4 bases from V and 0 from J, leaving 14 bases between them. The CDR3 region is CASSPGGGSSYNSPLHF. The CDR3 DNA follows: TGCGCCAGCAGCCCGGGAGGAGGGAGCTCCTATAATTCACCCCTCCACTTT. The full variable domain, completed using reference TRBV5-1 and TRBJ1-6, is KAGVTQTPRYLIKTRGQQVTLSCSPISGHRSVSWYQQTPGQGLQFLFEYFSETQRNKGNFPGRFSGRQFSNSRSEMNVSTLELGDSALYLCASSPGGGSSYNSPLHFGNGTRLTVT.

J is TRBJ2-3 and V is TRBV4-2; TRBD2 agrees at 9 bases. V shed 3 bases, J shed 7 bases, and the junction held 14 bases outside the gene matches. Germline loops: CDR1 LGHNA, CDR2 YNFKEQ. CDR3 length: 17 residues. CDR3 DNA: TGTGCCAGCAGCCAGGGGGCGGGAGCGGGAGGCCTGTATACGCAGTATTTT. It codes for CASSQGAGAGGLYTQYF.

This clonotype was found many times. The chain carries TRBV20-1 and TRBJ1-1, with D maybe TRBD1 (6 bases). Germline V gives CDR1 DFQATT, CDR2 SNEGSKA (reference sequence). The V end was cut by 6 bases, the J end by 4 bases, with 30 bases between. This CDR3 spans 18 amino acids. CDR3 in DNA: TGCAGTGCCATTGACCGGTATGGAACAGGGAGTAGGGGCACTGAAGCTTTCTTT. It codes for CSAIDRYGTGSRGTEAFF.

This clonotype was seen once. The chain links TRBV6-1 to TRBJ1-2; the match to TRBD1 covers 12 bases. This CDR3 is 16 amino acids long. Trimming removed 5 bases from V and 7 bases from J; junction bases left unmatched: 11. The germline gives CDR1 MNHNS, CDR2 SASEGT. The CDR3 loop is CASSPTPGTGGGGYTF. The CDR3 DNA sequence: TGTGCCAGCAGTCCCACCCCCGGGACAGGGGGCGGTGGCTACACCTTC.

A few counts support this clonotype. DNA for the CDR3: TGCAGTGCTAGAGACCTCAGGGGGCGCCCAGAGACCCAGTACTTC. Translating it yields CSARDLRGRPETQYF. The chain is built from TRBV20-1 and TRBJ2-5, with 8 positions matching TRBD1. This CDR3 region has 15 residues. The germline CDR1 and CDR2 sequences are DFQATT and SNEGSKA (reference sequence). Trimming cost V 0 bases and J 4 bases; bases outside gene matches: 7.

The V and J genes are TRBV30 and TRBJ1-3, with D perhaps matching TRBD1 (5 bases). The CDR3 runs to 16 residues. The V end lost 5 bases, the J end lost 0 bases, and 17 bases lay between the germline ends. Germline values: CDR1 GTSNPN, CDR2 SVGIG (reference sequence). CDR3 amino acids: CAWRRGAFSSGNTIYF. The CDR3 region has the DNA TGTGCCTGGCGCCGCGGGGCCTTTTCCTCTGGAAACACCATATATTTT.

This clonotype was detected many times. The chain links TRBV20-1 to TRBJ2-5, with D perhaps matching TRBD1 (6 bases). Germline CDR1 DFQATT, CDR2 SNEGSKA (reference sequence). V shed 6 bases and J shed 2 bases, with 16 bases lying between them. The length of the CDR3 is 14 residues. CDR3 sequence: CSAAKDSIQETQYF. The CDR3 region has the DNA TGCAGTGCCGCGAAGGACAGCATACAAGAGACCCAGTACTTC.

The V call is TRBV6-1, the J call TRBJ1-5, with a weak D call TRBD1 (5 bases). The CDR3 runs to 16 residues. The V gene's germline CDR1 is MNHNS and CDR2 SASEGT. V dropped 7 bases and J dropped 1 base, with 17 bases sitting between them. The CDR3 spells CASTQGRPPSNQPQHF. CDR3 sequence (DNA): TGTGCCAGCACTCAGGGTCGGCCGCCCAGCAATCAGCCCCAGCATTTT.

This clonotype was seen a few times. Its ends do not fully match the called genes, so a read error is possible. CDR3 in amino acids: CASSDSLPYEQYF. In DNA form, the CDR3 reads TGTGCCAGCAGTGACTCATTACCCTACGAGCAGTACTTC. The chain joins TRBV6-2 or TRBV6-3 to TRBJ2-7; D not resolved. CDR3 length: 13 residues. Germline V gene data show CDR1 as MNHEY and CDR2 as SVGEGT.

This clonotype appeared many times. This rearrangement joins TRBV2 to TRBJ1-1, with 12 positions matching TRBD1. The trim removed 6 bases at V and 11 bases at J, leaving 13 bases unmatched. CDR3 size: 15 residues. Germline V CDR1 and CDR2: SNHLY, FYNNEI. The CDR3 DNA follows: TGTGCCAGCAGACACCGGGACAGGGGGCGACTCGGGGCTTTCTTT. Its translation is CASRHRDRGRLGAFF.

This clonotype was observed many times. CDR3 residues: CASSLAGTEETQYF. The DNA of the CDR3 is TGTGCCAGCAGTCTCGCCGGGACCGAAGAGACCCAGTACTTC. V gene TRBV12-3 or TRBV12-4 combines with J gene TRBJ2-5; D may be TRBD1 or TRBD2 (5 bases each). V lost 5 bases and J 3 bases, leaving 13 bases between the germline ends. The CDR3 is 14 residues long.

V is TRBV6-1 and J is TRBJ1-1; unclear D gene. The germline gives CDR1 MNHNS, CDR2 SASEGT. The CDR3 extends over 13 amino acids. V was cut by 7 bases and J by 4 bases, with 13 bases left in between. In DNA form, the CDR3 reads TGTGCCAGCACACTAGCGGGAGGCACTGAAGCTTTCTTT. Protein sequence: CASTLAGGTEAFF.

This clonotype was seen repeatedly, ten times or more. The V call is TRBV7-2, the J call TRBJ2-1; the D gene is possibly TRBD2 (6 bases). The CDR3 spans 15 residues. V was pared by 8 bases and J by 9 bases, with 23 bases between. From germline, CDR1 is SGHTA and CDR2 FQGNSA. CDR3 nucleotides: TGTGCCAGCTCCACCGTTGGGGGAGGCTGGAGTGAGCAGTTCTTC. Its translation: CASSTVGGGWSEQFF.

Details on this clonotype: This may arise from a read error, as a much more abundant clone is one base away. This chain links TRBV4-2 with TRBJ2-6; the D gene is possibly TRBD1 (6 bases). Germline V gives CDR1 LGHNA, CDR2 YNFKEQ. This CDR3 has 16 residues. CDR3 residues: CASSQDQDRGADVLTF. CDR3 bases: TGTGCCAGCAGCCAAGATCAGGACAGAGGGGCCGACGTCCTGACTTTC.

This clonotype was counted ten times or more. DNA for the CDR3: TGTGCCAGCAGCTGGGGGTTCTCAGACTACGAGCAGTACTTC. It codes for CASSWGFSDYEQYF. V and J are TRBV28 and TRBJ2-7; perhaps D is TRBD1 or TRBD2 (5 bases each). This CDR3 region has 14 residues. CDR1 is MDHEN, CDR2 SYDVKM, per germline. V was shortened by 6 bases and J by 3 bases, with 15 bases between the two germline ends.

In this sample, this clonotype turned up a few times. The rearrangement uses TRBV5-6 and TRBJ1-2, with D uncertain. The CDR3 loop spans 13 amino acids. Per germline, CDR1 SGHDT and CDR2 YYEEEE. Trimming removed 4 bases at V and 3 bases at J, with 10 bases between. The CDR3 region has the DNA TGTGCCAGCAGCCAGAACCAGGACTATGGCTACACCTTC. This codes for CASSQNQDYGYTF.

The sample holds many counts of this clonotype. The chain couples TRBV3-1 to TRBJ1-1; TRBD1 is a possible D gene (6 bases). This CDR3 comprises 15 residues. The germline V gene encodes CDR1 LGHDT and CDR2 YNNKEL (reference sequence). V was shortened by 1 base and J by 0 bases, with 9 bases between the two germline ends. The CDR3 region is CASSQGGAMNTEAFF. CDR3 sequence (DNA): TGTGCCAGCAGCCAAGGGGGGGCCATGAACACTGAAGCTTTCTTT.

Many counts were recorded for this clonotype. The V call is TRBV20-1, the J call TRBJ1-5; 8 bases line up with TRBD1. There are 13 residues in the CDR3. Losses at the gene ends were 6 bases for V and 7 bases for J; bases not matched to a gene: 8. The germline CDR1 and CDR2 sequences are DFQATT and SNEGSKA (reference sequence). As DNA, the CDR3 is TGCAGTGCCTGGACAGGGTTCTTCCAGCCCCAGCATTTT. It encodes CSAWTGFFQPQHF.

This sequence joins TRBV5-1 and TRBJ1-4; D not certain. CDR3 size: 15 residues. Deletions cut 0 bases from V and 5 bases from J, with 11 bases between. Germline CDR1 SGHRS, CDR2 YFSETQ. The CDR3 loop is CASSLGTDLNEKLFF. DNA of the CDR3: TGCGCCAGCAGCTTGGGCACAGACCTAAATGAAAAACTGTTTTTT.

The sample holds a few counts of this clonotype. The V call is TRBV7-9, the J call TRBJ2-7; D tentatively fits TRBD1 or TRBD2 (5 bases each). Germline V gene lookup returns CDR1 SEHNR and CDR2 FQNEAQ (reference sequence). V was shortened by 5 bases and J by 0 bases, with 14 bases between the two germline ends. The CDR3 consists of 15 residues. DNA for the CDR3: TGTGCCAGCAGCCTCATCGGGACGAACTCCTACGAGCAGTACTTC. Residues: CASSLIGTNSYEQYF.

Ten or more counts support this clonotype. The chain combines TRBV5-1 with TRBJ2-7; no definite D call. This CDR3 has 12 residues. Germline-derived CDR1 and CDR2 are SGHRS and YFSETQ. Trimming cost V 0 bases and J 6 bases, with 7 bases left between them. The CDR3 nucleotides read TGCGCCAGCAGCTTGGACGCTGGCGAGCAGTACTTC. Residues: CASSLDAGEQYF. The variable domain in full, completed from reference TRBV5-1 and TRBJ2-7, reads KAGVTQTPRYLIKTRGQQVTLSCSPISGHRSVSWYQQTPGQGLQFLFEYFSETQRNKGNFPGRFSGRQFSNSRSEMNVSTLELGDSALYLCASSLDAGEQYFGPGTRLTVT.

The gene calls are TRBV6-1 and TRBJ1-5; weak D call: TRBD1 (5 bases). The germline V gene encodes CDR1 MNHNS and CDR2 SASEGT. The V gene lost 6 bases and the J gene lost 7 bases, with 19 bases spanning the gap. The CDR3 is made up of 15 amino acids. The CDR3 DNA reads TGTGCCAGCAGGCAGGGAATGGGTCTCAACCAGCCCCAGCATTTT. Translation: CASRQGMGLNQPQHF.

This clonotype was observed a few times. This rearrangement joins TRBV24-1 to TRBJ1-5; tentative D call: TRBD1 (6 bases). Between the trimmed V and J ends, which lost 4 bases and 7 bases, there was a span of 10 bases. The CDR3 is 13 residues long. Germline V gene sequence: CDR1 KGHDR, CDR2 SFDVKD. DNA for the CDR3: TGTGCCACCAGTGAAGGGGGAAGACAGCCCCAGCATTTT. It codes for CATSEGGRQPQHF.

The CDR3 spells CASSITGVGQETQYF. CDR3 sequence (DNA): TGTGCCAGCAGTATTACAGGGGTGGGGCAAGAGACCCAGTACTTC. The chain joins TRBV28 to TRBJ2-5; TRBD1 matches 7 bases. V gave up 5 bases and J gave up 2 bases; unmatched junction bases: 8. Per the germline V gene, CDR1 is MDHEN and CDR2 is SYDVKM. The CDR3 has 15 residues. Filled out from reference TRBV28 and TRBJ2-5, the complete variable domain reads DVKVTQSSRYLVKRTGEKVFLECVQDMDHENMFWYRQDPGLGLRLIYFSYDVKMKEKGDIPEGYSVSREKKERFSLILESASTNQTSMYLCASSITGVGQETQYFGPGTRLLVL.

In this sample, this clonotype turned up many times. This CDR3 reads CASSTPGGSTEAFF. CDR3 coding DNA: TGTGCCAGCAGCACACCTGGCGGGAGCACTGAAGCTTTCTTT. The chain employs TRBV6-1 and TRBJ1-1; unclear D gene. With 6 bases removed from V and 4 bases from J, the gap between germline ends came to 15 bases. The CDR3 has 14 residues. The germline CDR1 and CDR2 sequences are MNHNS and SASEGT.

A few counts support this clonotype. The J gene is TRBJ2-7, the V gene TRBV18; D not certain. Trimming left V 2 bases short and J 0 bases short, with 11 bases between. Per germline, CDR1 KGHSH and CDR2 LQKENI. There are 15 residues in the CDR3. CDR3 DNA: TGTGCCAGCTCACCATACGCGTGGAGCTCCTACGAGCAGTACTTC. Translating it yields CASSPYAWSSYEQYF.